The T cell receptor beta chain under discussion was sequenced for a study of early T cells in non-severe SARS-CoV-2 infection. cDNA molecules, individually, were tagged with unique molecular identifiers. Each CDR3 protein is one row after TCRdb ran MiXCR on the 5' RACE reads. This sample has about 60,000 distinct CDR3 sequences, with approximately 10% found just once. This clonotype was observed a handful of times. Losses at the gene ends were 5 bases for V and 5 bases for J; bases not matched to a gene: 3. The germline gives CDR1 MNHEY, CDR2 SVGAGI. The CDR3 consists of 15 residues. This receptor was obtained from an adult who was a healthcare worker with PCR-confirmed SARS-CoV-2 infection or an uninfected control (not recorded which). This rearrangement joins TRBV6-5 to TRBJ2-2; 12 nucleotides match TRBD2. The specimen comprised whole blood, sampled at baseline. CDR3 coding DNA: TGTGCCAGCAGTCGACTAGCGGGGGTGACCGGGGAGCTGTTTTTT. As protein: CASSRLAGVTGELFF.